This is a list of T cell receptor beta chains from one sample in a study of beta chain features in type 1 diabetes. The repertoire was sequenced with immunoSEQ multiplex PCR; TCRdb's copy has only in-frame clones and lacks some. Counted here are hundreds of thousands of clones, more than 65% occurring once; the ten biggest clones make up approximately 0.053%. Sequencing was carried out using naive CD4+ T cells from blood. The receptor source for this set is a man aged 25 to 45 in good health. CDR3s include the opening cysteine and the closing phenylalanine or tryptophan. The D gene is left open where the match is weak. Some rows mark clone size as missing; the rest say once, few, many or name a class of expanded clone.

V: TRBV15
D: TRBD1
size: .
J: TRBJ1-1
CDR3: CATTTLGQGLGEAFF

V: TRBV27
D: TRBD2
size: .
J: TRBJ2-7
CDR3: CASAREPGLGVDEQYF

V: TRBV29-1
D: .
size: .
J: TRBJ1-3
CDR3: CSVAQDRIYF

V: TRBV9
D: .
size: .
J: TRBJ2-3
CDR3: CASSVEGRATDTQYF

V: TRBV30
D: .
size: .
J: TRBJ2-4
CDR3: CAWRHKNIQYF

V: TRBV30
D: TRBD1
size: .
J: TRBJ2-6
CDR3: CACVTGGSSGANVLTF

V: TRBV29-1
D: .
size: few
J: TRBJ1-2
CDR3: CSVEGPLSGYTF

V: TRBV5-4
D: .
size: .
J: TRBJ2-2
CDR3: CASSLDRATLFF

V: TRBV2
D: .
size: .
J: TRBJ2-1
CDR3: CASSEAPGHKYNEQFF

V: TRBV7-9
D: TRBD2
size: .
J: TRBJ2-5
CDR3: CASSLAPGGETQYF

V: TRBV29-1
D: TRBD2
size: .
J: TRBJ2-5
CDR3: CSVQRGTRETQYF

V: TRBV30
D: .
size: .
J: TRBJ1-1
CDR3: CAWSLKGRRPEAFF

V: TRBV5-6
D: .
size: .
J: TRBJ1-5
CDR3: CASSLGEGRGQPQHF

V: TRBV7-9
D: .
size: few
J: TRBJ2-5
CDR3: CASSLWSTKKETQYF

V: TRBV29-1
D: TRBD2
size: .
J: TRBJ2-1
CDR3: CSAGRGSSYNEQFF

V: TRBV18
D: .
size: .
J: TRBJ1-1
CDR3: CASSPLRENTEAFF

V: TRBV25-1
D: .
size: .
J: TRBJ2-5
CDR3: CASSPFQVQETQYF

V: TRBV4-2
D: .
size: few
J: TRBJ2-3
CDR3: CASSQDGQGSTDTQYF

V: TRBV5-4
D: TRBD1
size: .
J: TRBJ2-4
CDR3: CASSPGTGAKNIQYF

V: TRBV29-1
D: .
size: .
J: TRBJ1-1
CDR3: CSVGTLMNTEAFF

V: TRBV30
D: .
size: once
J: TRBJ1-5
CDR3: CAWSPDRNQPQHF

V: TRBV7-2
D: TRBD2
size: .
J: TRBJ2-5
CDR3: CASSLGRSGGEETQYF

V: TRBV29-1
D: TRBD1
size: .
J: TRBJ2-3
CDR3: CSVETGVSSTDTQYF

V: TRBV28
D: .
size: .
J: TRBJ2-5
CDR3: CASSSPPGGQETQYF

V: TRBV29-1
D: .
size: .
J: TRBJ2-7
CDR3: CSVARDGVNEQYF